This T cell receptor (beta chain) is from a study of blood T cell repertoires in COVID-19 (dated by TCRdb to 2020 to 2021). At the level of the whole study: Samples covering the acute and convalescent phases of COVID-19 were provided by collaborators in the United States, Italy and Spain. The prospective study material was composed of cDNA or gDNA derived from T cells, B-cell-depleted T cells, or PBMCs. The dataset comprised deeply sampled blood TCRbeta repertoires from subjects exposed to, actively infected with, or recovered from COVID-19. The repertoires were released in a freely available public database meant as a resource for research on the immune response to SARS-CoV-2. Samples came from the ongoing ImmuneRACE study (first 160 participants) plus 1,254 subjects from 6 global collaborators. A de-identified subject ID, COVID-19 status, age in years and sex were almost always included in the sample metadata. Where available, HLA class I and class II types were obtained from metadata supplied by the sample provider rather than from assay-based typing. What the authors observed across the whole study: Clinical and demographic metadata were provided uncurated, with the amount varying by source and participant.

The immunoSEQ Assay, a bias-controlled multiplex PCR, was used to amplify TCRbeta CDR3 regions from genomic DNA. The original pipeline was this. The number of nucleated cells in each sample was estimated by amplification of reference gene primers within the assay. Sequence reads were collapsed and filtered to measure the absolute abundance of every unique TCRbeta CDR3 rearrangement. For each sample, productive Simpson clonality was calculated as the square root of Simpson's diversity index over productive rearrangements. TCRdb obtained this table from immuneACCESS and retained in-frame rearrangements with V and J assigned. These tables miss some clones; where compared with another copy, unresolved V genes account for less than half of the shortfall, and the remainder is unexplained. Clone size and V and J calls were adopted from that table, with D and trimming inferred from the DNA. The sample table lists roughly 240,000 clones, about 80% of them with a count of one. Around 2% of the sample is held by the ten biggest clonotypes.

As to this clone: Its antigen remains undetermined. No base-level quality is on record; no much larger clone is a single base apart.

Trimming accounts for 4 bases at V and 4 bases at J, while the number of junction bases matched to no gene is 18. The germline V gene encodes CDR1 MNHEY and CDR2 SVGEGT. Measured from the cysteine to the phenylalanine, the CDR3 is 20 residues long. The entry retains the CDR3 DNA only, 60 bases that are in frame from base 1. The collaborating institutions used their own protocols to collect whole blood in K2EDTA tubes. For TCRbeta analysis, collaborator samples were shipped as frozen whole blood, as isolated PBMCs, or as DNA extracted from either sample type. The receptor chain draws on TRBV6-2 or TRBV6-3 and TRBJ2-7, and 14 junction bases match TRBD2. Sequenced material: peripheral blood. This TCR was recovered from a woman aged 80 or older with acute or convalescent COVID-19. The nucleotides read TGTGCCAGCAGTTCCCACCCCGGGACTAGCGGGGGCCCGAGTGCTTACGAGCAGTACTTC. Translation gives CASSSHPGTSGGPSAYEQYF.